This is a list of T cell receptor beta chains from one sample in a study of vaccination and CD4 T cells after COVID-19. For these TCRs, the target antigens are not known. MiXCR was run by TCRdb on the PCR reads, yielding one entry per CDR3 protein. This repertoire shows more than 3,000 distinct CDR3 sequences, around a fifth found once; its top ten account for more than 13%. The source material was CD4+ T cells from blood, cultured in vitro. Source of these receptors: a human donor who had recovered from COVID-19. Both conserved end residues are trimmed from each CDR3. Fields, in order: CDR3 protein, J gene, V gene.

AWSLRDLGEQY	TRBJ2-7	TRBV30
ASSLWSHLRSGDTEAF	TRBJ1-1	TRBV12-3/TRBV12-4
ASSIGRGGHQPQH	TRBJ1-5	TRBV19
AINDRGNYGYT	TRBJ1-2	TRBV10-3
ASSRGTGVAQPQH	TRBJ1-5	TRBV7-6
ASRSTGANGYT	TRBJ1-2	TRBV6-1
ASSDSGQETQY	TRBJ2-5	TRBV3-1
ASRFRTSQRATDTQY	TRBJ2-3	TRBV5-4
ASSPNPGANTEAF	TRBJ1-1	TRBV5-1
ASSLLITGELF	TRBJ2-2	TRBV12-3/TRBV12-4
AWGPGTGGSGNTIY	TRBJ1-3	TRBV30
AISAGGSTGELF	TRBJ2-2	TRBV10-3
ASSNGLTYEQY	TRBJ2-7	TRBV16
ASTPPPSRFKTGPTYGYT	TRBJ1-2	TRBV7-9
SALDSGGITDTQY	TRBJ2-3	TRBV20-1
ASLRTGNFHYGYT	TRBJ1-2	TRBV6-1
ASGLGHTDTQY	TRBJ2-3	TRBV6-1
ASSSRDSQSEQF	TRBJ2-1	TRBV11-2
SARDFNSYEQY	TRBJ2-7	TRBV20-1
ATAQGAVEAF	TRBJ1-1	TRBV19
ASSRGADTQY	TRBJ2-3	TRBV7-2
ASSSKRGSSGYT	TRBJ1-2	TRBV3-1
ARILTRHSGNTIY	TRBJ1-3	TRBV2